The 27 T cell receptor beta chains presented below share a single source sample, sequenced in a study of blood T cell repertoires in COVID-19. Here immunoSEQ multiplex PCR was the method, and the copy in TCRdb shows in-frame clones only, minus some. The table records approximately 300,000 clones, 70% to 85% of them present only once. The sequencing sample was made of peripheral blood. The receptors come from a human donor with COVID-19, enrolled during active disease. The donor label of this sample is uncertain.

CDR3 residues: CATKSSAGVVNEQFF. CDR3 coding DNA: TGTGCCACGAAATCCTCAGCGGGAGTGGTCAATGAGCAGTTCTTC. The chain links TRBV24-1 to TRBJ2-1; 8 nucleotides align to TRBD2. Germline V gives CDR1 KGHDR, CDR2 SFDVKD. V shed 10 bases, J shed 6 bases, and the junction held 13 bases outside the gene matches. This CDR3 comprises 15 residues.

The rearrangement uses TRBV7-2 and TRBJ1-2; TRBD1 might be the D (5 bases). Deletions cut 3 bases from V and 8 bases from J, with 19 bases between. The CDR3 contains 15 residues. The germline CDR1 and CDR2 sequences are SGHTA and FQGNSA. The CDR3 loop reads CASSFNPDLGRGYTF. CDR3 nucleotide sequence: TGTGCCAGCAGCTTTAACCCGGATCTGGGGCGAGGCTACACCTTC.

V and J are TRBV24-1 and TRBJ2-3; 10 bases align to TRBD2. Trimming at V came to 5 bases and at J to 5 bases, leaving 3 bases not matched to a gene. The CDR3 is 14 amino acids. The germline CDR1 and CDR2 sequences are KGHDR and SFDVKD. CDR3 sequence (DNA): TGTGCCACCAGTGTGGCTAGCGGGAGAGATACGCAGTATTTT. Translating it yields CATSVASGRDTQYF.

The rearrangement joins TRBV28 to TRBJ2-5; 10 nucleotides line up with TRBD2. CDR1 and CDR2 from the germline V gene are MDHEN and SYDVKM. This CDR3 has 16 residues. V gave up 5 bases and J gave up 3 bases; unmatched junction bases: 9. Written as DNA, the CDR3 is TGTGCCAGCAGTGTTCGGGCTAGCGGGGGCAAAGAGACCCAGTACTTC. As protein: CASSVRASGGKETQYF. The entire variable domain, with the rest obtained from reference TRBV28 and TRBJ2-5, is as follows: DVKVTQSSRYLVKRTGEKVFLECVQDMDHENMFWYRQDPGLGLRLIYFSYDVKMKEKGDIPEGYSVSREKKERFSLILESASTNQTSMYLCASSVRASGGKETQYFGPGTRLLVL.

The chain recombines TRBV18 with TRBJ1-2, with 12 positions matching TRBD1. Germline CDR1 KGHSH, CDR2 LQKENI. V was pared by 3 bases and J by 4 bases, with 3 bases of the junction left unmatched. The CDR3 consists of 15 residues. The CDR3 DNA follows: TGTGCCAGCTCACCGGGACAGGGGGCAGGCTATGGCTACACCTTC. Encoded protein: CASSPGQGAGYGYTF.

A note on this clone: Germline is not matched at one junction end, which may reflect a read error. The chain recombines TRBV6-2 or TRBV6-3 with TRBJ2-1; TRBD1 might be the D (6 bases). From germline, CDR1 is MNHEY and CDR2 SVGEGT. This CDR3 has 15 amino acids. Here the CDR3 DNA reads TGTGCCAGCAGTTCCCTGACAGGCGCCTACACTGAGCAGTTCTTC. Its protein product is CASSSLTGAYTEQFF.

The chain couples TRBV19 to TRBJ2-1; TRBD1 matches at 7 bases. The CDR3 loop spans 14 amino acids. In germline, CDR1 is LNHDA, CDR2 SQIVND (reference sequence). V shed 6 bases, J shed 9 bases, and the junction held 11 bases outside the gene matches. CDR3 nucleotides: TGTGCCAGTAGCACAAGCCGGGACAGCACTGAGCAGTTCTTC. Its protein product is CASSTSRDSTEQFF.

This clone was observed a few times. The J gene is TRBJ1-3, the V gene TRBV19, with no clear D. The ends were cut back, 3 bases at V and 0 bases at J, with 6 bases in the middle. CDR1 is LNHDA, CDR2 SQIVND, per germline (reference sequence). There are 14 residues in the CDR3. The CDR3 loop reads CASSILVSGNTIYF. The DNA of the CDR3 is TGTGCCAGTAGTATCCTCGTCTCTGGAAACACCATATATTTT. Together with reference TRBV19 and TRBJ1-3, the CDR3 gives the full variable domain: DGGITQSPKYLFRKEGQNVTLSCEQNLNHDAMYWYRQDPGQGLRLIYYSQIVNDFQKGDIAEGYSVSREKKESFPLTVTSAQKNPTAFYLCASSILVSGNTIYFGEGSWLTVV.

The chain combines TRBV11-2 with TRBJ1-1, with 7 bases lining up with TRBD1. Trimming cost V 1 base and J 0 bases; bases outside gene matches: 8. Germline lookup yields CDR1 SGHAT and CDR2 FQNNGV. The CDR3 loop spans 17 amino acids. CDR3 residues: CASSLGRGGGMNTEAFF. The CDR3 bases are TGTGCCAGCAGCTTAGGCCGAGGGGGCGGGATGAACACTGAAGCTTTCTTT. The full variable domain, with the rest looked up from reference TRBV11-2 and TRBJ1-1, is EAGVAQSPRYKIIEKRQSVAFWCNPISGHATLYWYQQILGQGPKLLIQFQNNGVVDDSQLPKDRFSAERLKGVDSTLKIQPAKLEDSAVYLCASSLGRGGGMNTEAFFGQGTRLTVV.

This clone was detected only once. The CDR3 DNA is TGTGCCAGCAGTTCAGTGACTAGCGGGAGTTCGGCTAATGAGCAGTTCTTC. It encodes CASSSVTSGSSANEQFF. The chain links TRBV11-2 to TRBJ2-1; 12 bases map to TRBD2. The germline CDR1 and CDR2 sequences are SGHAT and FQNNGV. This CDR3 is 17 amino acids long. After removal of 6 bases from V and 7 bases from J, the junction contained 13 bases not matched to a gene.

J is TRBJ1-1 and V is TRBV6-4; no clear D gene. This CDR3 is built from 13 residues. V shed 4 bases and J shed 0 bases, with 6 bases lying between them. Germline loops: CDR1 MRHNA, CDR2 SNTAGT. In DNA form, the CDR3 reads TGTGCCAGCAGTGGAAACATGAACACTGAAGCTTTCTTT. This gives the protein CASSGNMNTEAFF.

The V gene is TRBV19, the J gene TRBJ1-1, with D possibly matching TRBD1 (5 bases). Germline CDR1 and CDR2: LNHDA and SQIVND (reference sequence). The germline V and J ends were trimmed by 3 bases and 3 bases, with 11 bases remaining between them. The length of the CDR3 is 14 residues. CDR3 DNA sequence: TGTGCCAGTAGTATGGGGGGTGATGACACTGAAGCTTTCTTT. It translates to CASSMGGDDTEAFF.

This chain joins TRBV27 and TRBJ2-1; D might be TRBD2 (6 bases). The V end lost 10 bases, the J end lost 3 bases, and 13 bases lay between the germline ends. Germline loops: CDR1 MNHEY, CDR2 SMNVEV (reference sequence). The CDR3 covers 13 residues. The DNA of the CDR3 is TGTGCCATTCGAGCGCGGGGCTACAATGAGCAGTTCTTC. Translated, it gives CAIRARGYNEQFF.

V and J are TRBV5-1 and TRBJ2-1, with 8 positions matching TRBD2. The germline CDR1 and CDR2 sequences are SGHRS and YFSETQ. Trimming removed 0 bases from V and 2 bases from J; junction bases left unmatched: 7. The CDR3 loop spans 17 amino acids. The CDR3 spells CASSLATSGIAYNEQFF. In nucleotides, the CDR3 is TGCGCCAGCAGCTTGGCAACTAGCGGAATCGCCTACAATGAGCAGTTCTTC. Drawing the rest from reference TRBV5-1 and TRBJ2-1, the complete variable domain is KAGVTQTPRYLIKTRGQQVTLSCSPISGHRSVSWYQQTPGQGLQFLFEYFSETQRNKGNFPGRFSGRQFSNSRSEMNVSTLELGDSALYLCASSLATSGIAYNEQFFGPGTRLTVL.

The CDR3 sequence is CASSLGMSRAGEKLFF. The CDR3 nucleotides are TGTGCCAGCAGTTTAGGAATGTCGAGGGCCGGTGAAAAACTGTTTTTT. This chain joins TRBV6-2 or TRBV6-3 and TRBJ1-4; no definite D call. V lost 4 bases to trimming and J lost 7 bases, with 19 bases between them. The CDR3 runs to 16 residues. Germline-derived CDR1 and CDR2 are MNHEY and SVGEGT.

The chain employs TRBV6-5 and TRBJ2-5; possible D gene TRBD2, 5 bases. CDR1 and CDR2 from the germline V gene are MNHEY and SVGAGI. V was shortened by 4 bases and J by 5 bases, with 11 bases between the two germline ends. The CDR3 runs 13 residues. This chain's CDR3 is CASSSGWRETQYF. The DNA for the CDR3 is TGTGCCAGCAGTTCGGGGTGGCGGGAGACCCAGTACTTC.

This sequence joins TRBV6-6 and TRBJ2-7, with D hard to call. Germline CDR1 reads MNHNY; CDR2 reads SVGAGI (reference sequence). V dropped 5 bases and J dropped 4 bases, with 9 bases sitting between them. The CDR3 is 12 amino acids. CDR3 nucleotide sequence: TGTGCCAGCAGTCCCGTATCGTACGAGCAGTACTTC. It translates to CASSPVSYEQYF.

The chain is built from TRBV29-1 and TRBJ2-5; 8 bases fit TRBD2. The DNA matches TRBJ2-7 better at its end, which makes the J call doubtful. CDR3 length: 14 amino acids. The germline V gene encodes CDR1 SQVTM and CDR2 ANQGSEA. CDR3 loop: CSVGSGSRTYEQYF. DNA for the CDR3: TGCAGCGTTGGGAGCGGGAGTCGAACCTACGAGCAGTACTTC.

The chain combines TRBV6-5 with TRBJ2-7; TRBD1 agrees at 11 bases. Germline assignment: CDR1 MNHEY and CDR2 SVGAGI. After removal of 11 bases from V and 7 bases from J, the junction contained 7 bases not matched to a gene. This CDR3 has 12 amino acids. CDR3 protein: CAADRGPGEQYF. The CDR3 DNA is TGTGCCGCGGACAGGGGGCCGGGTGAGCAGTACTTC.

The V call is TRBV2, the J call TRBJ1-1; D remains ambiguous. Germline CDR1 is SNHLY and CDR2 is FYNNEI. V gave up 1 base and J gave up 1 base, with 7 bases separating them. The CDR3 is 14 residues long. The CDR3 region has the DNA TGTGCCAGCAGTGAAGTAGAGTCGAACACTGAAGCTTTCTTT. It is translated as CASSEVESNTEAFF.

The CDR3 coding sequence is TGTGCCAGCAGCGTAGGGACTAGCGGGAACACCGGGGAGCTGTTTTTT. This gives the protein CASSVGTSGNTGELFF. The chain employs TRBV9 and TRBJ2-2; 10 bases are a match to TRBD2. This CDR3 region has 16 residues. Germline CDR1 and CDR2: SGDLS and YYNGEE. J was trimmed by 1 base and V by 0 bases; bases with no gene match: 0.

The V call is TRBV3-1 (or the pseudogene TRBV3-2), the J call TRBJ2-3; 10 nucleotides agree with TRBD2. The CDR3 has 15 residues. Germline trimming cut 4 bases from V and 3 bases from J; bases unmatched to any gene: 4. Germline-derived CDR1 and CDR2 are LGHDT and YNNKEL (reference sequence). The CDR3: CASSPSSGRTDTQYF. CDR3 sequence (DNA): TGTGCCAGCAGCCCATCTAGCGGGAGAACAGATACGCAGTATTTT.

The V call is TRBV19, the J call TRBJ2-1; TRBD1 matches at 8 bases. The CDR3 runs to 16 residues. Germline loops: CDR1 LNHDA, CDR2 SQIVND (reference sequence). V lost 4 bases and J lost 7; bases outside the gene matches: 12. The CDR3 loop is CASSSHRDRSINEQFF. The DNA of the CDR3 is TGTGCCAGTAGTAGTCACCGGGACAGGTCAATAAATGAGCAGTTCTTC.

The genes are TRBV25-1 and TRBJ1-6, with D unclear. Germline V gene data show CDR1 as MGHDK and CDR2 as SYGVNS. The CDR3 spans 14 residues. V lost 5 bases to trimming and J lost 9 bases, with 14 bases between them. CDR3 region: CASSSTVDFSPLHF. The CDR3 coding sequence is TGTGCCAGCAGTTCAACCGTGGACTTTTCACCCCTCCACTTT. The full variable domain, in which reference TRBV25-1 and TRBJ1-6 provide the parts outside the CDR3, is EADIYQTPRYLVIGTGKKITLECSQTMGHDKMYWYQQDPGMELHLIHYSYGVNSTEKGDLSSESTVSRIRTEHFPLTLESARPSHTSQYLCASSSTVDFSPLHFGNGTRLTVT.

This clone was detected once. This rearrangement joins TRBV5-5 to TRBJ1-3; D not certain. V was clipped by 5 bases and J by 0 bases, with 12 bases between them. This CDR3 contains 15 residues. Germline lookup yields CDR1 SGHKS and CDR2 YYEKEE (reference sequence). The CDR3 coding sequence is TGTGCCAGCAGACGGGGAGACTTCTCTGGAAACACCATATATTTT. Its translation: CASRRGDFSGNTIYF.

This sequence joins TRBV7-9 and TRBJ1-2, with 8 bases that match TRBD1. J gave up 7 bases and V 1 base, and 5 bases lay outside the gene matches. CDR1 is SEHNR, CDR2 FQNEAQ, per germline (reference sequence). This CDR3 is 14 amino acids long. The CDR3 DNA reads TGTGCCAGCAGCTTAGGCGGACAGGGAGGTGGCTACACCTTC. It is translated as CASSLGGQGGGYTF.

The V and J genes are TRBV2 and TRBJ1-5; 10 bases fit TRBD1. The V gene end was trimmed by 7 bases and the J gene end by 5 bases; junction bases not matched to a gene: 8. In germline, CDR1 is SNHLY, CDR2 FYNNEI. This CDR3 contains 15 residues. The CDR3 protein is CASTPWTGGDQPQHF. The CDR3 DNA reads TGTGCCAGCACCCCTTGGACAGGGGGTGATCAGCCCCAGCATTTT.